These T cell receptor beta chains were read from a single sample in a study of shared clonotypes between healthy human individuals. The repertoire was sequenced with immunoSEQ multiplex PCR; TCRdb's copy has only in-frame clones and lacks some. The sample has around 1 million clones, 60% to 85% seen once. The sequenced material came from memory CD4+ T cells sorted from blood. The receptor set was obtained from a man in his late teens or twenties in good health. Both conserved end residues are part of each CDR3. D genes are given only for firm matches. A row's size may be missing; if present it is once, few, many or a size class.

len,abundance,j_gene,d_gene,v_gene,CDR3aa,CDR3nt
15,NA,TRBJ2-6,NA,TRBV2,CASSEGGFGANVLTF,TGTGCCAGCAGTGAAGGAGGGTTTGGGGCCAACGTCCTGACTTTC
15,NA,TRBJ2-3,TRBD2,TRBV5-8,CASSFQGLAADTQYF,TGTGCCAGCAGCTTTCAGGGACTAGCTGCAGATACGCAGTATTTT
16,NA,TRBJ2-1,NA,TRBV27,CASSSERLGRWDEQFF,TGTGCCAGCAGTTCCGAACGACTAGGACGGTGGGATGAGCAGTTCTTC
14,NA,TRBJ2-7,TRBD1,TRBV10-3,CAISSRDRGNEQYF,TGTGCCATCAGTTCCCGGGACAGGGGCAACGAGCAGTACTTC
13,few,TRBJ2-7,NA,TRBV4-1,CASSRLLDYEQYF,TGCGCCAGCAGTCGTCTGTTAGACTACGAGCAGTACTTC
16,few,TRBJ2-3,TRBD2,TRBV28,CASSLIGTSGEDTQYF,TGTGCCAGCAGTTTAATCGGGACTAGCGGGGAGGATACGCAGTATTTT
15,NA,TRBJ1-3,NA,TRBV25-1,CASSAYGRVGNTIYF,TGTGCCAGCAGTGCCTACGGCAGAGTCGGAAACACCATATATTTT
13,NA,TRBJ1-2,NA,TRBV5-1,CASSIGENYGYTF,TGCGCCAGCAGCATTGGGGAGAACTATGGCTACACCTTC
15,NA,TRBJ2-3,NA,TRBV29-1,CSVEGQGLGTDTQYF,TGCAGCGTTGAAGGGCAGGGACTCGGCACAGATACGCAGTATTTT
16,NA,TRBJ2-5,TRBD2,TRBV15,CATSRDSAGGQETQYF,TGTGCCACCAGCAGAGATTCGGCGGGGGGGCAAGAGACCCAGTACTTC
14,NA,TRBJ1-4,TRBD1,TRBV11-2,CASSPDLTGVKLFF,TGTGCCAGCAGCCCCGACCTGACAGGGGTTAAACTGTTTTTT
10,NA,TRBJ1-2,NA,TRBV6-1,CATSWVGYTF,TGTGCCACCTCTTGGGTGGGCTACACCTTC
12,once,TRBJ2-3,NA,TRBV5-1,CASSPDTDTQYF,TGCGCCAGCAGCCCAGACACAGATACGCAGTATTTT
13,NA,TRBJ1-6,TRBD1,TRBV28,CASSLDRGSPLHF,TGTGCCAGCAGCCTGGACAGGGGTTCACCCCTCCACTTT
13,NA,TRBJ1-1,NA,TRBV29-1,CSVMSGSGTEAFF,TGCAGCGTTATGAGTGGCTCGGGCACTGAAGCTTTCTTT
16,NA,TRBJ2-1,NA,TRBV11-2,CASSSRPLGMGNEQFF,TGTGCCAGCAGCTCCAGACCCCTTGGAATGGGGAATGAGCAGTTCTTC
12,few,TRBJ1-2,NA,TRBV28,CASSFRRSGYTF,TGTGCCAGCAGTTTTAGGCGATCGGGCTACACCTTC
15,NA,TRBJ2-3,TRBD2,TRBV2,CASSGGGTRTDTQYF,TGTGCCAGCAGTGGGGGGGGGACCCGCACAGATACGCAGTATTTT
16,once,TRBJ1-5,TRBD1,TRBV6-6,CASSPHGKGQNQPQHF,TGTGCCAGCAGTCCCCACGGCAAGGGACAGAATCAGCCCCAGCATTTT
14,NA,TRBJ2-7,NA,TRBV2,CASSVDRGLYEQYF,TGTGCCAGCAGCGTAGACAGAGGACTCTACGAGCAGTACTTC
13,few,TRBJ1-5,NA,TRBV28,CASSPGRHQPQHF,TGTGCCAGCAGTCCGGGACGGCATCAGCCCCAGCATTTT
14,NA,TRBJ1-2,NA,TRBV7-9,CASSSRGANYGYTF,TGTGCCAGCAGCTCTAGGGGCGCTAACTATGGCTACACCTTC
14,NA,TRBJ2-2,NA,TRBV10-3,CAISSGAVSGELFF,TGTGCCATCAGTTCGGGGGCGGTATCCGGGGAGCTGTTTTTT
14,NA,TRBJ2-2,NA,TRBV7-9,CASSPDSALGELFF,TGTGCCAGCAGCCCGGACAGCGCTTTGGGGGAGCTGTTTTTT
14,NA,TRBJ2-2,TRBD2,TRBV2,CASSGTRSTGELFF,TGTGCCAGCAGTGGGACTAGGTCCACCGGGGAGCTGTTTTTT
15,NA,TRBJ1-2,NA,TRBV6-5,CASSSHGFGNYGYTF,TGTGCCAGCAGCTCCCACGGGTTCGGGAACTATGGCTACACCTTC
17,NA,TRBJ2-2,NA,TRBV18,CASSPPMPPRSTGELFF,TGTGCCAGCTCACCACCGATGCCCCCGAGGAGCACCGGGGAGCTGTTTTTT
13,NA,TRBJ2-5,NA,TRBV7-9,CASSFWGGETQYF,TGTGCCAGCAGCTTCTGGGGAGGTGAGACCCAGTACTTC
15,NA,TRBJ2-3,TRBD1,TRBV6-1,CASSITGTDTDTQYF,TGTGCCAGCAGTATCACCGGGACAGATACAGATACGCAGTATTTT
15,once,TRBJ2-3,NA,TRBV4-3,CASSFDRMSTDTQYF,TGCGCCAGCAGCTTTGACCGGATGAGCACAGATACGCAGTATTTT
18,NA,TRBJ2-1,TRBD2,TRBV18,CASSPTGTSGGKGNEQFF,TGTGCCAGCTCACCGACTGGGACTAGCGGGGGCAAGGGCAATGAGCAGTTCTTC
14,NA,TRBJ1-1,NA,TRBV14,CASSQEWRGTEAFF,TGTGCCAGCAGCCAAGAGTGGAGGGGGACTGAAGCTTTCTTT
17,NA,TRBJ2-1,TRBD2,TRBV2,CASKASGFSSSYNEQFF,TGTGCCAGCAAGGCTAGCGGGTTCTCAAGCTCCTACAATGAGCAGTTCTTC
14,NA,TRBJ2-5,TRBD2,TRBV19,CASSIAGEGRTQYF,TGTGCCAGTAGTATAGCCGGGGAGGGTCGGACCCAGTACTTC
13,NA,TRBJ1-6,NA,TRBV19,CASSLRPDSPLHF,TGTGCCAGTAGTCTGAGGCCGGATTCACCCCTCCACTTT
13,NA,TRBJ1-4,NA,TRBV7-9,CASRSDGLGKLFF,TGTGCCAGCAGGTCGGACGGACTTGGGAAACTGTTTTTT
16,once,TRBJ1-1,TRBD1,TRBV18,CASSRAGGEKNTEAFF,TGTGCCAGCTCACGGGCAGGGGGCGAGAAGAACACTGAAGCTTTCTTT
14,NA,TRBJ1-4,TRBD1,TRBV6-1,CASGDRGGTEKLFF,TGTGCCAGCGGGGACAGAGGAGGGACTGAAAAACTGTTTTTT
17,NA,TRBJ2-1,TRBD2,TRBV27,CASRRTSGGPLYNEQFF,TGTGCCAGCAGACGAACTAGCGGGGGGCCACTTTACAATGAGCAGTTCTTC
15,NA,TRBJ2-2,NA,TRBV11-1,CASSLGPGNTGELFF,TGTGCCAGCAGCTTAGGGCCAGGCAACACCGGGGAGCTGTTTTTT
15,NA,TRBJ1-1,NA,TRBV5-8,CASSLGGRRDTEAFF,TGTGCCAGCAGCTTGGGAGGCAGGAGAGACACTGAAGCTTTCTTT
15,NA,TRBJ1-6,NA,TRBV19,CASRTEQGINSPLHF,TGTGCCAGTAGAACAGAACAGGGAATAAATTCACCCCTCCACTTT
16,NA,TRBJ2-5,TRBD1,TRBV5-5,CASSLVWGQGVETQYF,TGTGCCAGCAGCTTGGTCTGGGGACAGGGGGTAGAGACCCAGTACTTC
15,NA,TRBJ2-7,NA,TRBV14,CASSQGGSYSYEQYF,TGTGCCAGCAGCCAAGGAGGGAGTTACTCCTACGAGCAGTACTTC
17,NA,TRBJ1-3,NA,TRBV5-6,CASSRDGSQPSGNTIYF,TGTGCCAGCAGTCGAGATGGGTCGCAACCTTCTGGAAACACCATATATTTT
17,NA,TRBJ2-1,NA,TRBV4-1,CASSPQFRDGSYNEQFF,TGCGCCAGCAGCCCACAATTCCGGGACGGAAGCTACAATGAGCAGTTCTTC
16,NA,TRBJ2-7,TRBD2,TRBV5-6,CASSLTSGALMHEQYF,TGTGCCAGCAGCTTGACTAGCGGGGCTCTTATGCACGAGCAGTACTTC
12,many,TRBJ1-5,NA,TRBV10-3,CATSNSNQPQHF,TGTGCCACTTCAAATAGCAATCAGCCCCAGCATTTT
15,NA,TRBJ1-6,NA,TRBV27,CASRRSEAYNSPLHF,TGTGCCAGCCGCCGGTCGGAGGCCTATAATTCACCCCTCCACTTT
15,NA,TRBJ2-1,TRBD2,TRBV19,CASANSGSSYNEQFF,TGTGCCAGTGCAAATAGCGGGAGCTCCTACAATGAGCAGTTCTTC